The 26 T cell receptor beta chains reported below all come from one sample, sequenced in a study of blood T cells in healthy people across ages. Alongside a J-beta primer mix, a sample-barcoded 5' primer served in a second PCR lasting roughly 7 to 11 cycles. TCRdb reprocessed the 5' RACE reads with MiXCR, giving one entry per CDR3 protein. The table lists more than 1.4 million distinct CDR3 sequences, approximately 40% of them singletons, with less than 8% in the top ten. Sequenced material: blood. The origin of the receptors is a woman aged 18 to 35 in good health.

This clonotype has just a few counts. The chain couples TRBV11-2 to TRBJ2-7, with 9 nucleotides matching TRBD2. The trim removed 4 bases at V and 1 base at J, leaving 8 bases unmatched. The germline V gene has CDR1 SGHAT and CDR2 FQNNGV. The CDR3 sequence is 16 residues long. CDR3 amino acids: CASSSNPGLASYEQYF. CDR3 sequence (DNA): TGTGCCAGCAGCTCAAACCCGGGACTAGCTTCCTACGAGCAGTACTTC.

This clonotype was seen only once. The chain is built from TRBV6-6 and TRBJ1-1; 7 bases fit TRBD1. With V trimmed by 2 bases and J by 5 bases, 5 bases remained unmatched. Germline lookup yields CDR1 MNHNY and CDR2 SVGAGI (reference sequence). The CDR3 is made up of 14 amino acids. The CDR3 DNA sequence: TGTGCCAGCAGTTACACAGGGGCGGGGACTGAAGCTTTCTTT. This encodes CASSYTGAGTEAFF.

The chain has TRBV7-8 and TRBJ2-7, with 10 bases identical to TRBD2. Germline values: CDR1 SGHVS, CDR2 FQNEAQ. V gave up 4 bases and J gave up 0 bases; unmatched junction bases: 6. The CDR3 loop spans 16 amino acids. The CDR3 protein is CASSWGTSESSYEQYF. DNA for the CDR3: TGTGCCAGCAGCTGGGGGACTAGCGAGAGCTCCTACGAGCAGTACTTC. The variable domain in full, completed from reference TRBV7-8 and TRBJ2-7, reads GAGVSQSPRYKVAKRGQDVALRCDPISGHVSLFWYQQALGQGPEFLTYFQNEAQLDKSGLPSDRFFAERPEGSVSTLKIQRTQQEDSAVYLCASSWGTSESSYEQYFGPGTRLTVT.

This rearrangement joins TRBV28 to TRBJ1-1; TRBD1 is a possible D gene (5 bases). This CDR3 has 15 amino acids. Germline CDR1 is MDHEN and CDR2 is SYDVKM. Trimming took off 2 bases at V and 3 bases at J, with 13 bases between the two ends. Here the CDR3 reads CASSLTGAGDTEAFF. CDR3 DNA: TGTGCCAGCAGTTTAACCGGGGCCGGAGACACTGAAGCTTTCTTT.

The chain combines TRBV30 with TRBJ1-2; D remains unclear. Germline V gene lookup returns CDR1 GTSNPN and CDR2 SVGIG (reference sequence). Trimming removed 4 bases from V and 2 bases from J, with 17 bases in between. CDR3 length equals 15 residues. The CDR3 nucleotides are TGTGCCTGGAAGCCGCACGAGGCCCCCAACTATGGCTACACCTTC. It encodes CAWKPHEAPNYGYTF.

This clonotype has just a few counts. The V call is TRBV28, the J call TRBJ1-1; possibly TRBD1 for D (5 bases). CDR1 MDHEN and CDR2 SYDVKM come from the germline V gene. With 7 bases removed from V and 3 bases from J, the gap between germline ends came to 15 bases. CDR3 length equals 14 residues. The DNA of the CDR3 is TGTGCCAGCAAACCTTGGGGGGAGGACACTGAAGCTTTCTTT. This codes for CASKPWGEDTEAFF.

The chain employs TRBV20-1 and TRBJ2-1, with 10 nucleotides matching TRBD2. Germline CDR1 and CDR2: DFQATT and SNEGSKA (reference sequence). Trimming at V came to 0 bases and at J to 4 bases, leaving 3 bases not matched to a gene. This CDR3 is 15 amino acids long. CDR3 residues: CSARERTSGYNEQFF. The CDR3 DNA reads TGCAGTGCTAGAGAGCGGACTAGCGGTTACAATGAGCAGTTCTTC.

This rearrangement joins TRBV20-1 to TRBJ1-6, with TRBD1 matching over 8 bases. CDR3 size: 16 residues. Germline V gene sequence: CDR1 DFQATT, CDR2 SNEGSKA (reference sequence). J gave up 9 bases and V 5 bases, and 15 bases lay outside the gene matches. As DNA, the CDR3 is TGCAGTGCTCGACCGGACGGACAGGGTTTCACTTCACCCCTCCACTTT. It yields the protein CSARPDGQGFTSPLHF.

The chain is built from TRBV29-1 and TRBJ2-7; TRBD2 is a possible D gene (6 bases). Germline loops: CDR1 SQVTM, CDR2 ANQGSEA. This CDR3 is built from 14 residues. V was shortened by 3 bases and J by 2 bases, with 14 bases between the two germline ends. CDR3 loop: CSVDLGRGTYEQYF. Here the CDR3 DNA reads TGCAGCGTTGACCTGGGACGGGGGACCTACGAGCAGTACTTC.

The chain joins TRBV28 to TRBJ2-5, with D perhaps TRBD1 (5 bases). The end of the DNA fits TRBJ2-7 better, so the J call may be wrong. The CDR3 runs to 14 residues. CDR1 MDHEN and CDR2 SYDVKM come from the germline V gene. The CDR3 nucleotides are TGTGCCAGCAGTTTAATCGTTCCCCAGGGCGAGCAGTACTTC. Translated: CASSLIVPQGEQYF.

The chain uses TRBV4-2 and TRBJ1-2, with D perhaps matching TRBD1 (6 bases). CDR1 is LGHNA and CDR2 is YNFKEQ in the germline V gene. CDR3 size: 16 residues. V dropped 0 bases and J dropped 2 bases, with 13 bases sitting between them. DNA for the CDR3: TGTGCCAGCAGCCAAGATCCAGGGGACGGGAACTATGGCTACACCTTC. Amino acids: CASSQDPGDGNYGYTF.

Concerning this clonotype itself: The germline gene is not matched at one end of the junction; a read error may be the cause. The chain's CDR3 is CVSSHHSRGGARDTQYF. CDR3 nucleotides: TGTGTCAGCAGCCATCATAGTCGCGGGGGGGCAAGGGATACGCAGTATTTT. The V and J genes are TRBV3-1 and TRBJ2-3; TRBD2 matches 9 bases. CDR3 length equals 17 residues. Germline V CDR1 and CDR2: LGHDT, YNNKEL (reference sequence).

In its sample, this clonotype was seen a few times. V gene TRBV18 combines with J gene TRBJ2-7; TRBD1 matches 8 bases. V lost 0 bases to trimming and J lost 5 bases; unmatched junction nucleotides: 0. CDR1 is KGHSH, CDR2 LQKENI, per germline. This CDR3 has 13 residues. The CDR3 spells CASSPPDRDEQYF. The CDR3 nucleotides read TGTGCCAGCTCACCACCGGACAGGGACGAGCAGTACTTC.

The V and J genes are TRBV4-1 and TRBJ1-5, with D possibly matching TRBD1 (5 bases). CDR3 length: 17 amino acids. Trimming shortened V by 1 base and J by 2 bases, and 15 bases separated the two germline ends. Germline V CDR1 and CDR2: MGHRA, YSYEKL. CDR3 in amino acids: CASSQGSAGQRNQPQHF. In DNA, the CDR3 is TGCGCCAGCAGCCAAGGGTCGGCAGGGCAACGCAATCAGCCCCAGCATTTT.

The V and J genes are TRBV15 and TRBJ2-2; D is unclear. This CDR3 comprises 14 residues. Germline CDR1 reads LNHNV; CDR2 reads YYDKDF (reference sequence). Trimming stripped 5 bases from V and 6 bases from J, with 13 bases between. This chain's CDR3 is CATSLGSAAGELFF. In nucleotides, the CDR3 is TGTGCCACCAGCCTGGGGTCCGCGGCCGGGGAGCTGTTTTTT.

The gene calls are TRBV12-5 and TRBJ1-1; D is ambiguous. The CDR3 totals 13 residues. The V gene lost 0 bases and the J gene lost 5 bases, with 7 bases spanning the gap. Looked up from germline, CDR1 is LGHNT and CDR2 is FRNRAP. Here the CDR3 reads CASGLVGWTEAFF. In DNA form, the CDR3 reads TGTGCTAGTGGTTTGGTGGGGTGGACTGAAGCTTTCTTT. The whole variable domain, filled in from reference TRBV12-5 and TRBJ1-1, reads DARVTQTPRHKVTEMGQEVTMRCQPILGHNTVFWYRQTMMQGLELLAYFRNRAPLDDSGMPKDRFSAEMPDATLATLKIQPSEPRDSAVYFCASGLVGWTEAFFGQGTRLTVV.

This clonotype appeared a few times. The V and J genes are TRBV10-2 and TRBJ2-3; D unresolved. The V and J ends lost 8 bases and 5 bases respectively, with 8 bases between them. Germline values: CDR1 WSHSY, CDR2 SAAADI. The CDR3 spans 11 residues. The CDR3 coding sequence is TGCGCCAGCCTGGGGTTAGATACGCAGTATTTT. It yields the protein CASLGLDTQYF.

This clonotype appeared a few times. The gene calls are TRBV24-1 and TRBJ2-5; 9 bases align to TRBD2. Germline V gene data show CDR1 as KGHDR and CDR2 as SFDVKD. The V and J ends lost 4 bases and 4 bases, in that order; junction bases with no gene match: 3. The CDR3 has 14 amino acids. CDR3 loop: CATSDKTSGETQYF. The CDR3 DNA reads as TGTGCCACCAGTGACAAGACTAGCGGAGAGACCCAGTACTTC.

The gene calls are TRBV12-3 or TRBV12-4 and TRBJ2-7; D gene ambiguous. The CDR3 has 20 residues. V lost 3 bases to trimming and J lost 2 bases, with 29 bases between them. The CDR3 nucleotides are TGTGCCAGCAGTTTTCCTCCCCGGCAGGCGGATCATCGGAACCCCTACGAGCAGTACTTC. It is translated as CASSFPPRQADHRNPYEQYF.

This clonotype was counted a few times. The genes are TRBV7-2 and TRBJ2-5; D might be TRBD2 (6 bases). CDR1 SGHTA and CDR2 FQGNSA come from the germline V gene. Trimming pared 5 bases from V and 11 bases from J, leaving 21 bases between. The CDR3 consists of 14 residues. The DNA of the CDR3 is TGTGCCAGCAGCCATGGAGGGTCAATGTGGGAGCAGTACTTC. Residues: CASSHGGSMWEQYF. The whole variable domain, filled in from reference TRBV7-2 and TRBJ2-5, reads GAGVSQSPSNKVTEKGKDVELRCDPISGHTALYWYRQSLGQGLEFLIYFQGNSAPDKSGLPSDRFSAERTGGSVSTLTIQRTQQEDSAVYLCASSHGGSMWEQYFGPGTRLLVL.

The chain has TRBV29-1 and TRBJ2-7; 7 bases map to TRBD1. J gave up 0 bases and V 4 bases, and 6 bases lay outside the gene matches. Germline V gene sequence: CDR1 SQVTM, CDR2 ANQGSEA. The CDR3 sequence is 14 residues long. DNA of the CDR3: TGCAGCGTTGGAGAGGGACAGAGCTCCTACGAGCAGTACTTC. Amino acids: CSVGEGQSSYEQYF.

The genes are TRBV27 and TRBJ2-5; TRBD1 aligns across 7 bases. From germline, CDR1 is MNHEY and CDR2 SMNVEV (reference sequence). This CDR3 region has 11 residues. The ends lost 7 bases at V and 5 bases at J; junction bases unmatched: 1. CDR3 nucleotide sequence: TGTGCCAGCAAAGGGGGCGAGACCCAGTACTTC. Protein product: CASKGGETQYF.

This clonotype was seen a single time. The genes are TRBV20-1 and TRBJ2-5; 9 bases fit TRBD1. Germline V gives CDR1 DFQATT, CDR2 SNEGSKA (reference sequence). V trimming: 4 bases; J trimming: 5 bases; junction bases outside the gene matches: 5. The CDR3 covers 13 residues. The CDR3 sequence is CSATTGGRETQYF. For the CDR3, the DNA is TGCAGTGCTACTACAGGGGGCCGGGAGACCCAGTACTTC.

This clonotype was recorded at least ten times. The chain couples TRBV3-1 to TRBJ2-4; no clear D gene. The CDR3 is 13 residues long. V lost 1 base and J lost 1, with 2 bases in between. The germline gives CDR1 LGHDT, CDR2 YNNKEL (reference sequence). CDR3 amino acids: CASSQGAKNIQYF. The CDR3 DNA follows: TGTGCCAGCAGCCAAGGCGCCAAAAACATTCAGTACTTC.

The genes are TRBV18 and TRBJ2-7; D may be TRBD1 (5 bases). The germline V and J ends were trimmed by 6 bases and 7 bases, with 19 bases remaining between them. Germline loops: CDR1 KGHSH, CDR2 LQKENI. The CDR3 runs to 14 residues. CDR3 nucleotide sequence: TGTGCCAGCTCCCTATCCCCAGGGTTCGGGGAGCAGTACTTC. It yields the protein CASSLSPGFGEQYF.

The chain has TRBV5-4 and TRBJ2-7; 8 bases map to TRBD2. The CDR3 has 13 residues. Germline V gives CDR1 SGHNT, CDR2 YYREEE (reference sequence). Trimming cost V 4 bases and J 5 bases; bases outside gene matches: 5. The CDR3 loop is CASSRGGFDEQYF. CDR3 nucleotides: TGTGCCAGCAGCCGGGGGGGGTTCGACGAGCAGTACTTC.